These T cell receptor beta chains were read from a single sample in a study of shared clonotypes between healthy human individuals. Here immunoSEQ multiplex PCR was the method, and the copy in TCRdb shows in-frame clones only, minus some. The sample comprises under 1,900,000 clones, approximately 98.5% of which are singletons, and roughly 0.35% rests with the top ten. The sample taken for sequencing was naive CD4+ T cells sorted from blood. These receptors were obtained from a man under 40 in good health. Each CDR3 is given with its conserved first and last residue. D genes are given only for firm matches. Part of the rows lack a size; the others show once, few, many or a class for expanded clones.

cdr3_aa cdr3_nt j_call clone_size v_call cdr3_length d_call
CASSLGRSYGYTF TGTGCCAGCAGCTTGGGCCGATCCTATGGCTACACCTTC TRBJ1-2 . TRBV13 13 .
CASSFGLAGPTDTQYF TGTGCCAGCAGCTTTGGACTAGCGGGGCCCACAGATACGCAGTATTTT TRBJ2-3 . TRBV7-2 16 TRBD2
CASSLERDYGYTF TGTGCCAGCAGCTTAGAGCGGGACTATGGCTACACCTTC TRBJ1-2 . TRBV11-2 13 .
CASSLTLLGQNYGYTF TGTGCCAGCAGCCTTACCCTTTTGGGACAGAACTATGGCTACACCTTC TRBJ1-2 . TRBV27 16 TRBD1
CATRSQGASGSNQPQHF TGTGCCACTCGATCGCAGGGGGCCAGTGGAAGCAATCAGCCCCAGCATTTT TRBJ1-5 . TRBV19 17 TRBD1
CSATYSYEQYF TGCAGTGCCACCTACAGCTACGAGCAGTACTTC TRBJ2-7 once TRBV20-1 11 .
CASKTGGITGELFF TGTGCCAGCAAGACAGGGGGCATCACCGGGGAGCTGTTTTTT TRBJ2-2 . TRBV6-1 14 TRBD1
CASSPPRGLDTEAFF TGTGCCAGCTCACCACCTCGGGGATTGGACACTGAAGCTTTCTTT TRBJ1-1 . TRBV18 15 .
CASSPGTPGNTIYF TGTGCCAGCAGTCCTGGGACACCCGGAAACACCATATATTTT TRBJ1-3 . TRBV6-1 14 .
CASSQDGNQPQHF TGCGCCAGCAGCCAGGACGGAAATCAGCCCCAGCATTTT TRBJ1-5 . TRBV5-1 13 .
CASSLVGQGLETGELFF TGTGCCAGCAGCTTAGTTGGACAGGGTCTGGAGACCGGGGAGCTGTTTTTT TRBJ2-2 . TRBV7-9 17 TRBD1
CASSYSSDRGYTEAFF TGTGCCAGCAGTTACTCGTCGGACAGGGGGTACACTGAAGCTTTCTTT TRBJ1-1 once TRBV6-5 16 TRBD1
CASSLWGSLPNYGYTF TGTGCCAGCAGTTTATGGGGGTCCCTTCCAAACTATGGCTACACCTTC TRBJ1-2 . TRBV27 16 .
CASSQGKGLAPPHEQFF TGTGCCAGCAGCCAGGGGAAGGGACTAGCACCACCACATGAGCAGTTCTTC TRBJ2-1 . TRBV11-3 17 TRBD2
CASRLGTGLGQFF TGTGCCAGCAGACTAGGGACAGGCTTGGGGCAGTTCTTC TRBJ2-1 . TRBV28 13 TRBD1
CASSLGLADYNEQFF TGCGCCAGCAGCTTGGGGCTAGCGGATTACAATGAGCAGTTCTTC TRBJ2-1 . TRBV5-1 15 TRBD2
CASSISGSAQETQYF TGTGCCAGCAGCATTAGCGGGAGTGCCCAAGAGACCCAGTACTTC TRBJ2-5 once TRBV9 15 TRBD2
CASWNLLPSYEQYF TGTGCCAGCTGGAACTTATTACCCTCCTACGAGCAGTACTTC TRBJ2-7 . TRBV27 14 .
CASSGLGIYNEQFF TGTGCCAGCAGCGGACTAGGAATCTACAATGAGCAGTTCTTC TRBJ2-1 . TRBV9 14 .
CATSRDLGGETQYF TGTGCCACCAGCAGAGATCTAGGAGGGGAGACCCAGTACTTC TRBJ2-5 . TRBV15 14 .
CASSERQGTEAFF TGTGCCAGCAGTGAACGTCAAGGAACTGAAGCTTTCTTT TRBJ1-1 . TRBV6-4 13 .
CASLEREGAYEQYF TGTGCCAGTTTAGAGCGGGAGGGGGCGTACGAGCAGTACTTC TRBJ2-7 once TRBV2 14 TRBD2
CASSRTGVWPLHF TGTGCCAGCAGCCGGACAGGCGTATGGCCCCTGCATTTT TRBJ1-5 . TRBV7-8 13 TRBD1
CASSRDPSYEQYF TGTGCCAGCAGTAGGGACCCCAGCTACGAGCAGTACTTC TRBJ2-7 . TRBV6-1 13 .
CASSAPGILDYEQYF TGTGCCAGCAGTGCACCGGGAATCCTCGACTACGAGCAGTACTTC TRBJ2-7 . TRBV2 15 .
CASRLRGWGQASYEQYF TGTGCCAGTAGGCTTAGGGGTTGGGGGCAGGCCTCCTACGAGCAGTACTTC TRBJ2-7 . TRBV27 17 .
CASSEEWNTQYF TGTGCCAGCAGTGAAGAGTGGAATACGCAGTATTTT TRBJ2-3 . TRBV6-1 12 .
CASRLAGNNEQFF TGTGCCAGCAGACTAGCGGGGAACAATGAGCAGTTCTTC TRBJ2-1 . TRBV6-6 13 TRBD2
CAIRTGGSRAEAFF TGTGCCATTCGGACAGGTGGTAGCCGCGCTGAAGCTTTCTTT TRBJ1-1 . TRBV19 14 TRBD1
CASSSDRQGRNQPQHF TGTGCCAGCAGCTCTGACCGACAGGGTCGCAATCAGCCCCAGCATTTT TRBJ1-5 . TRBV2 16 TRBD1
CASSVGTGANTGELFF TGTGCCAGCAGCGTAGGAACAGGGGCGAACACCGGGGAGCTGTTTTTT TRBJ2-2 . TRBV9 16 TRBD1
CSVGTSGRGGLDEQYF TGCAGCGTTGGGACTAGCGGGAGGGGAGGTCTAGACGAGCAGTACTTC TRBJ2-7 . TRBV29-1 16 TRBD2
CASSSRAGLGDTQYF TGTGCCAGCAGCTCTCGAGCGGGATTAGGAGATACGCAGTATTTT TRBJ2-3 . TRBV7-9 15 TRBD2
CASSFEVDPGETQYF TGTGCCAGCAGTTTTGAAGTCGATCCGGGAGAGACCCAGTACTTC TRBJ2-5 . TRBV28 15 .
CASSLGPVSVSYEQYF TGCGCCAGCAGCTTGGGCCCTGTGTCGGTTTCCTACGAGCAGTACTTC TRBJ2-7 once TRBV5-1 16 .
CASSGTFEKLFF TGTGCCAGTAGCGGAACCTTTGAAAAACTGTTTTTT TRBJ1-4 . TRBV19 12 .
CASNEYYSTDTQYF TGTGCCAGCAATGAGTACTATAGCACAGATACGCAGTATTTT TRBJ2-3 . TRBV6-1 14 .
CASSSGGSYEQYF TGTGCCAGCAGCTCCGGCGGGAGCTACGAGCAGTACTTC TRBJ2-7 . TRBV7-2 13 TRBD2
CASQGSYGYTF TGTGCCTCACAGGGTAGCTATGGCTACACCTTC TRBJ1-2 . TRBV15 11 .
CASSLISGVEQYF TGTGCCAGCAGCTTGATATCAGGGGTCGAGCAGTACTTC TRBJ2-7 . TRBV5-4 13 .
CASSYQLGYEQYF TGTGCCAGCAGCTACCAGCTAGGATACGAGCAGTACTTC TRBJ2-7 . TRBV5-4 13 .
CASSENPKSDTQYF TGTGCCAGCAGTGAAAACCCAAAGTCAGATACGCAGTATTTT TRBJ2-3 once TRBV6-1 14 .
CASSGTGQETQYF TGTGCCAGCAGCGGGACAGGCCAAGAGACCCAGTACTTC TRBJ2-5 . TRBV5-5 13 TRBD1
CASSLITPGQGNTGELFF TGTGCCAGCAGCTTAATTACCCCGGGACAGGGGAACACCGGGGAGCTGTTTTTT TRBJ2-2 . TRBV7-2 18 TRBD1
CAWSVGLGGYTF TGTGCCTGGAGTGTAGGACTCGGCGGCTACACCTTC TRBJ1-2 . TRBV30 12 .
CSLLTSGSRNEQFF TGCAGCCTACTGACTAGCGGGAGTAGAAATGAGCAGTTCTTC TRBJ2-1 once TRBV29-1 14 TRBD2
CASSASSGGSYEQYF TGTGCCAGCAGCGCATCTAGCGGGGGGTCCTACGAGCAGTACTTC TRBJ2-7 . TRBV9 15 TRBD2
CASSPFGPSSGNTIYF TGTGCCAGCTCACCATTCGGGCCGAGCTCTGGAAACACCATATATTTT TRBJ1-3 . TRBV18 16 .
CASREGAGGSYEQYF TGTGCCAGCAGAGAGGGGGCAGGAGGGTCCTACGAGCAGTACTTC TRBJ2-7 once TRBV28 15 .
CASSLYGSGQPQHF TGTGCCAGCAGTTTATATGGGTCGGGTCAGCCCCAGCATTTT TRBJ1-5 . TRBV28 14 .
CASSEAVSDYGYTF TGTGCCAGCAGTGAGGCCGTCTCGGACTATGGCTACACCTTC TRBJ1-2 once TRBV6-1 14 .
CASSPIRGTSRNTDTQYF TGTGCCAGCTCACCCATTCGGGGGACTAGCCGAAACACAGATACGCAGTATTTT TRBJ2-3 . TRBV18 18 TRBD2
CSVRTSGSYNEQFF TGCAGCGTGCGGACTAGCGGGAGTTACAATGAGCAGTTCTTC TRBJ2-1 . TRBV29-1 14 TRBD2
CASSLPGNYGYTF TGTGCCAGCAGCTTACCAGGGAACTATGGCTACACCTTC TRBJ1-2 . TRBV7-3 13 .
CASSLRDRGPGELFF TGTGCCAGCAGCTTGAGGGACAGGGGGCCCGGGGAGCTGTTTTTT TRBJ2-2 . TRBV11-3 15 TRBD1